This TCR beta chain was recovered during a study of T cells in Graves' hyperthyroidism and ophthalmopathy. From RNA transcripts, TCR beta CDR3 regions were amplified. TCR CDR3 underwent first-round RT-PCR with the HTBI primer set. TCRdb analysed the multiplex PCR reads with MiXCR anew, one entry per CDR3 protein. The table includes around 340,000 distinct CDR3 sequences, around a sixth detected once. When ophthalmopathy did not progress within 18 months, Graves' hyperthyroidism was considered stable. There are 14 residues in the CDR3. Germline CDR1 MNHEY, CDR2 SVGEGT. After removal of 6 bases from V and 5 bases from J, the junction contained 7 bases not matched to a gene. This clonotype has more than one count but fewer than ten.

The chain recombines TRBV6-2 or TRBV6-3 with TRBJ1-2, with TRBD1 matching 9 bases. The sequence came from a woman in her forties or fifties with Graves' hyperthyroidism. The specimen was blood. The DNA for the CDR3 is TGTGCCAGCAGAGACACCGGGACAGGGTATGGCTACACCTTC. It translates to CASRDTGTGYGYTF.